The 26 T cell receptor beta chains below come from one sample, sequenced in a study of response to subunit inactivated influenza vaccine. TCRdb analysed the RT-PCR reads with MiXCR anew, one entry per CDR3 protein. In the table there are over 650,000 distinct CDR3 sequences, about 18% of which are singletons. The sequencing used PBMCs from blood, collected 5 days after vaccination. All receptors derive from a man aged 50-59 years who received an inactivated influenza vaccine.

In its sample, this clonotype was seen a few times. The rearrangement joins TRBV29-1 to TRBJ1-5; D is possibly TRBD1 (5 bases). The CDR3 has 14 amino acids. CDR1 and CDR2 (germline): SQVTM, ANQGSEA. V gave up 3 bases and J gave up 3 bases, with 12 bases separating them. As DNA, the CDR3 is TGCAGCGTTGATGTGGAGGGGCACAATCAGCCCCAGCATTTT. Its protein is CSVDVEGHNQPQHF.

The J gene is TRBJ2-1, the V gene TRBV12-5; D call uncertain. Germline values: CDR1 LGHNT, CDR2 FRNRAP. V was cut by 4 bases and J by 6 bases, with 13 bases left in between. The length of the CDR3 is 14 residues. The CDR3 loop reads CASGSANRVNEQFF. The CDR3 DNA follows: TGTGCTAGTGGTTCGGCAAATAGGGTCAATGAGCAGTTCTTC.

This clonotype was recorded a few times. The gene calls are TRBV6-1 and TRBJ2-7; 9 nucleotides align to TRBD1. Germline assignment: CDR1 MNHNS and CDR2 SASEGT. Unmatched junction bases numbered 8, after V lost 5 bases and J lost 3 bases. This CDR3 has 15 residues. CDR3 residues: CASSPGTGIDYEQYF. In DNA, the CDR3 is TGTGCCAGCAGTCCCGGGACAGGGATTGACTACGAGCAGTACTTC.

The chain is built from TRBV25-1 and TRBJ1-4; TRBD1 aligns across 9 bases. Germline assignment: CDR1 MGHDK and CDR2 SYGVNS. The length of the CDR3 is 13 residues. Trimming cost V 10 bases and J 5 bases; bases outside gene matches: 5. CDR3 sequence (DNA): TGTGCCACCACCGGGACAGGGAATGAAAAACTGTTTTTT. Protein product: CATTGTGNEKLFF.

The chain employs TRBV29-1 and TRBJ2-1, with TRBD2 matching 10 bases. V was clipped by 0 bases and J by 4 bases; unmatched bases: 9. The CDR3 spans 17 residues. In germline, CDR1 is SQVTM, CDR2 ANQGSEA. CDR3 nucleotide sequence: TGCAGCGTTGAAGATTGGCTAGCGGGGGCCTATTACAATGAGCAGTTCTTC. It codes for CSVEDWLAGAYYNEQFF.

V usage is TRBV6-1 and J usage is TRBJ2-3; the match to TRBD1 covers 7 bases. Germline V gene data show CDR1 as MNHNS and CDR2 as SASEGT. The J segment lost 1 base and the V segment lost 7 bases, leaving 11 bases of the junction unmatched. The CDR3 sequence is 16 residues long. CDR3 bases: TGTGCCAGCACCTTCACAGGGGCCGGGGGCACAGATACGCAGTATTTT. This gives the protein CASTFTGAGGTDTQYF.

DNA for the CDR3: TGCGCCAGCAGCCGCCGGACTAGCGGGGGCACAGATACGCAGTATTTT. The encoded protein is CASSRRTSGGTDTQYF. The V and J genes are TRBV5-1 and TRBJ2-3; 12 bases match TRBD2. Germline lookup yields CDR1 SGHRS and CDR2 YFSETQ. The CDR3 loop spans 16 amino acids. The V and J ends lost 4 bases and 1 base, in that order; junction bases with no gene match: 4.

V and J are TRBV10-3 and TRBJ1-1, with 9 positions matching TRBD1. The V segment lost 6 bases and the J segment 0 bases; nucleotides outside the gene matches: 5. CDR1 ENHRY and CDR2 SYGVKD come from the germline V gene. The CDR3 length is 15 residues. CDR3 nucleotide sequence: TGTGCCATCAGGGAGACAGGGGGTCTGAACACTGAAGCTTTCTTT. Translating it yields CAIRETGGLNTEAFF.

This clonotype was seen at least ten times. The V gene is TRBV10-3, the J gene TRBJ2-6; 8 nucleotides line up with TRBD1. Germline assignment: CDR1 ENHRY and CDR2 SYGVKD. J lost 0 bases, V lost 4 bases, and 2 bases had no gene match. This CDR3 is built from 16 residues. CDR3: CAISGQGISGANVLTF. The CDR3 DNA reads TGTGCCATCAGTGGACAGGGGATCTCTGGGGCCAACGTCCTGACTTTC.

The chain has TRBV6-6 and TRBJ2-7; D may match TRBD1 or TRBD2 (5 bases each). Trimming pared 5 bases from V and 5 bases from J, leaving 13 bases between. This CDR3 region has 13 residues. The germline CDR1 and CDR2 sequences are MNHNY and SVGAGI (reference sequence). The CDR3 region has the DNA TGTGCCAGCAGTGGGGGTATCGAGAACGAGCAGTACTTC. It translates to CASSGGIENEQYF.

The chain couples TRBV20-1 to TRBJ2-7, with a weak D call TRBD1 (6 bases). Germline CDR1 reads DFQATT; CDR2 reads SNEGSKA (reference sequence). CDR3 length: 13 amino acids. V was pared by 5 bases and J by 4 bases, with 15 bases between. The CDR3 sequence: CSAPQGQGYEQYF. The CDR3 DNA is TGCAGTGCTCCTCAGGGTCAGGGGTACGAGCAGTACTTC.

This clonotype was observed a handful of times. The chain couples TRBV7-8 to TRBJ1-1, with D unresolved. CDR1 and CDR2 (germline): SGHVS, FQNEAQ. V was trimmed by 5 bases and J by 7 bases, leaving 14 bases between them. The CDR3 runs to 13 residues. CDR3 sequence: CASSPEAEFEAFF. CDR3 coding DNA: TGTGCCAGCAGCCCAGAGGCGGAATTTGAAGCTTTCTTT.

This rearrangement joins TRBV5-6 to TRBJ1-2, with D perhaps TRBD1 (5 bases). CDR1 is SGHDT and CDR2 is YYEEEE in the germline V gene. The CDR3 consists of 15 residues. Trimming shortened V by 1 base and J by 4 bases, and 14 bases separated the two germline ends. In nucleotides, the CDR3 is TGTGCCAGCAGCTTGAAGGGGTTGTTGGGCTATGGCTACACCTTC. Its translation: CASSLKGLLGYGYTF.

This clonotype was counted many times. The chain couples TRBV7-2 to TRBJ2-7; D is possibly TRBD1 (6 bases). The V end was cut by 4 bases, the J end by 3 bases, with 7 bases between. Germline-derived CDR1 and CDR2 are SGHTA and FQGNSA. This CDR3 is 12 amino acids long. CDR3 loop: CASSWGLYEQYF. CDR3 nucleotides: TGTGCCAGCAGCTGGGGGCTCTACGAGCAGTACTTC. Based on the CDR3 plus reference TRBV7-2 and TRBJ2-7, the full variable domain is GAGVSQSPSNKVTEKGKDVELRCDPISGHTALYWYRQSLGQGLEFLIYFQGNSAPDKSGLPSDRFSAERTGGSVSTLTIQRTQQEDSAVYLCASSWGLYEQYFGPGTRLTVT.

V usage is TRBV10-3 and J usage is TRBJ2-2, with 7 bases aligning to TRBD1. The CDR3 spans 16 residues. After removal of 3 bases from V and 3 bases from J, the junction contained 7 bases not matched to a gene. In germline, CDR1 is ENHRY, CDR2 SYGVKD. As DNA, the CDR3 is TGTGCCATCAGTGATCACACAGGGGCGGACACCGGGGAGCTGTTTTTT. As protein: CAISDHTGADTGELFF.

In this sample, this clonotype turned up a few times. The chain uses TRBV20-1 and TRBJ1-5; D remains unclear. The V and J ends lost 4 bases and 1 base respectively, with 8 bases between them. This CDR3 is built from 13 residues. Germline V lookup: CDR1 DFQATT, CDR2 SNEGSKA (reference sequence). The CDR3 here is CSANTESNQPQHF. CDR3 nucleotides: TGCAGTGCTAATACAGAGAGCAATCAGCCCCAGCATTTT.

In this sample, this clonotype turned up a few times. The chain recombines TRBV6-2 or TRBV6-3 with TRBJ2-6; 9 positions match TRBD1. The CDR3 consists of 21 residues. Germline values: CDR1 MNHEY, CDR2 SVGEGT. Trimming removed 6 bases from V and 0 bases from J; junction bases left unmatched: 18. The CDR3 bases are TGTGCCAGCAGCCTTCGGACCGGGACAGGGTCCCCGATCTCTGGGGCCAACGTCCTGACTTTC. It translates to CASSLRTGTGSPISGANVLTF.

This clonotype turned up a few times. CDR3 DNA: TGCAGTGCTAGTCATGGTACTAGCGGGAGCCCAGATACGCAGTATTTT. Encoded protein: CSASHGTSGSPDTQYF. The chain employs TRBV20-1 and TRBJ2-3; TRBD2 matches at 11 bases. There are 16 residues in the CDR3. Unmatched junction bases numbered 9, after V lost 3 bases and J lost 4 bases. Germline V gene data show CDR1 as DFQATT and CDR2 as SNEGSKA (reference sequence).

The chain is built from TRBV28 and TRBJ2-5; tentatively, D is TRBD2 (6 bases). CDR3 length: 13 amino acids. CDR1 and CDR2 (germline): MDHEN, SYDVKM. The V end was cut by 2 bases, the J end by 5 bases, with 9 bases between. The CDR3 reads CASSLPGTETQYF. The CDR3 nucleotides are TGTGCCAGCAGTTTACCTGGGACTGAGACCCAGTACTTC. Full variable domain (missing parts from reference TRBV28 and TRBJ2-5): DVKVTQSSRYLVKRTGEKVFLECVQDMDHENMFWYRQDPGLGLRLIYFSYDVKMKEKGDIPEGYSVSREKKERFSLILESASTNQTSMYLCASSLPGTETQYFGPGTRLLVL.

Only a few counts were recorded for this clonotype. The chain joins TRBV20-1 to TRBJ2-7, with 9 nucleotides matching TRBD1. This CDR3 region has 14 residues. After removal of 5 bases from V and 2 bases from J, the junction contained 7 bases not matched to a gene. CDR1 and CDR2 from the germline V gene are DFQATT and SNEGSKA (reference sequence). CDR3 sequence reads: CSAAGTGSPYEQYF. CDR3 in DNA: TGCAGTGCTGCCGGGACAGGGTCTCCCTACGAGCAGTACTTC.

The chain joins TRBV6-5 to TRBJ2-1; 8 bases fit TRBD2. Germline assignment: CDR1 MNHEY and CDR2 SVGAGI. V dropped 2 bases and J dropped 2; count of bases not matched to a gene: 5. CDR3 length: 16 residues. The CDR3 loop is CASSYRAGAPYNEQFF. The CDR3 DNA follows: TGTGCCAGCAGTTACCGAGCGGGGGCCCCCTACAATGAGCAGTTCTTC.

This clonotype was detected only a few times. The J gene is TRBJ2-1, the V gene TRBV7-2; unclear D gene. With 3 bases removed from V and 7 bases from J, the gap between germline ends came to 10 bases. CDR3 size: 13 residues. Per germline, CDR1 SGHTA and CDR2 FQGNSA. The CDR3 DNA follows: TGTGCCAGCAGCTTGAATAGGGAAAATGAGCAGTTCTTC. Its protein product is CASSLNRENEQFF.

This sequence joins TRBV10-3 and TRBJ2-3, with 7 bases matching TRBD1. In germline, CDR1 is ENHRY, CDR2 SYGVKD. Losses at the gene ends were 2 bases for V and 2 bases for J; bases not matched to a gene: 10. CDR3 length: 17 amino acids. CDR3 loop: CAISEVSRGLITDTQYF. In DNA, the CDR3 is TGTGCCATCAGTGAGGTTTCGAGGGGGCTTATCACAGATACGCAGTATTTT.

There are a few counts of this clonotype. The rearrangement joins TRBV29-1 to TRBJ2-3; TRBD2 agrees at 14 bases. V lost 6 bases to trimming and J lost 0 bases; unmatched junction nucleotides: 5. The CDR3 sequence is 16 residues long. The germline CDR1 and CDR2 sequences are SQVTM and ANQGSEA. The CDR3, as DNA: TGCAGCGTGCGGGGGACTAGCGGGGGAAGCACAGATACGCAGTATTTT. Translation: CSVRGTSGGSTDTQYF.

CDR3 residues: CSVWTGSNQPQHF. The CDR3 DNA sequence: TGCAGCGTCTGGACAGGGAGCAATCAGCCCCAGCATTTT. The chain is built from TRBV29-1 and TRBJ1-5, with 8 bases lining up with TRBD1. Trimming removed 6 bases from V and 1 base from J; junction bases left unmatched: 2. The V gene's germline CDR1 is SQVTM and CDR2 ANQGSEA. CDR3 size: 13 residues. The full variable domain, completed using reference TRBV29-1 and TRBJ1-5, is SAVISQKPSRDICQRGTSLTIQCQVDSQVTMMFWYRQQPGQSLTLIATANQGSEATYESGFVIDKFPISRPNLTFSTLTVSNMSPEDSSIYLCSVWTGSNQPQHFGDGTRLSIL.

This clonotype was seen more than once but under ten times. J is TRBJ2-2 and V is TRBV20-1, with 10 bases aligning to TRBD2. J was trimmed by 5 bases and V by 1 base; bases with no gene match: 4. The CDR3 is 15 amino acids. Germline lookup yields CDR1 DFQATT and CDR2 SNEGSKA (reference sequence). The chain's CDR3 is CSARVASGSTGELFF. DNA for the CDR3: TGCAGTGCTAGAGTGGCTAGCGGGAGTACCGGGGAGCTGTTTTTT.